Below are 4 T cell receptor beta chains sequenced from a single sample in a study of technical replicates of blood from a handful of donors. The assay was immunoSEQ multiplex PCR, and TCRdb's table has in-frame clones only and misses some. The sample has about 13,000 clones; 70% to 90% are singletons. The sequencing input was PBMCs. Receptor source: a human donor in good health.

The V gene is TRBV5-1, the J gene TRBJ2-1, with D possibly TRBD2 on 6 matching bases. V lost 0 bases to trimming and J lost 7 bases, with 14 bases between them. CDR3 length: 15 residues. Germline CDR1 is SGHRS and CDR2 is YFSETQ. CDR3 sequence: CASSLAGLAQNEQFF. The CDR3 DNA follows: TGCGCCAGCAGCTTGGCCGGGCTAGCGCAAAATGAGCAGTTCTTC.

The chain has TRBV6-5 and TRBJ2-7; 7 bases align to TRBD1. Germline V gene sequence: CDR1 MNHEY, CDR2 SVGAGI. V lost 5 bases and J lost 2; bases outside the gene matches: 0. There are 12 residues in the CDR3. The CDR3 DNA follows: TGTGCCAGCAGTCAGGGGGCCTACGAGCAGTACTTC. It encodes CASSQGAYEQYF.

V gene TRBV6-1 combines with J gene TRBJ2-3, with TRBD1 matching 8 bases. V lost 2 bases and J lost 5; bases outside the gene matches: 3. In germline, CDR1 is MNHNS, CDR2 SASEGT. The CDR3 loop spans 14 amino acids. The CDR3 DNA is TGTGCCAGCAGTGAACTGACAGGGGAAGATACGCAGTATTTT. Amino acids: CASSELTGEDTQYF.

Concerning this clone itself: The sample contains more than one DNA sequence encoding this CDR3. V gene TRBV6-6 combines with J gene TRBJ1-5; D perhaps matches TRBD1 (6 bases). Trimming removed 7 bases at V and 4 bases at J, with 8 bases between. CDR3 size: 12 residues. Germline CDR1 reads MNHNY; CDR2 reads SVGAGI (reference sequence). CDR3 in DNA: TGTGCCAGCACTCAGGGGAATCAGCCCCAGCATTTT. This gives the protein CASTQGNQPQHF.